Below, one T cell receptor beta chain is given with its context. Its antigen is currently unknown. This CDR3 spans 16 amino acids. Trimming removed 3 bases from V and 6 bases from J, with 21 bases in between. The germline V gene encodes CDR1 DFQATT and CDR2 SNEGSKA (reference sequence). This record comes from a study of T cell repertoires in cytomegalovirus infection. Whole-study context: Newly reported HLA-C-restricted and thoroughly characterized HLA-B-restricted CMV epitopes were employed.

MiXCR, applied by TCRdb to the reads, yields one record per CDR3 protein. The data show under 850,000 distinct CDR3 sequences, 30% to 40% seen once. The chain recombines TRBV20-1 with TRBJ1-5, with a tentative D call TRBD1 (5 bases). This receptor was obtained from a human donor in good health (CMV status not recorded). Some clones in this sample may be carry-over from other donors' samples. The sequencing used cultured PBMCs, collected from culture after CMV antigen stimulation. CDR3 coding DNA: TGCAGTGCTAGGCCTCCGGGGGTTACCTTGGCTCAGCCCCAGCATTTT. This translates into CSARPPGVTLAQPQHF.